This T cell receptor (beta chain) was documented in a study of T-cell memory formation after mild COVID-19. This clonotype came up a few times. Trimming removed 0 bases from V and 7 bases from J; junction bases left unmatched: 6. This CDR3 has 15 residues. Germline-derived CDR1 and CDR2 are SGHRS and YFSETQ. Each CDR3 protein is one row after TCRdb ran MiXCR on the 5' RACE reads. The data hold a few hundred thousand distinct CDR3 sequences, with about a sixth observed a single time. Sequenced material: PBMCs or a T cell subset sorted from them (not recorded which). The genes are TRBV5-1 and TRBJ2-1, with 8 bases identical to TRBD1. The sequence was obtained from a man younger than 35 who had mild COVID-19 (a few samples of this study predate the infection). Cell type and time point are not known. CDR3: CASSLGPGGLNEQFF. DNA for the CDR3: TGCGCCAGCAGCTTGGGGCCAGGGGGCCTAAATGAGCAGTTCTTC.